This T cell receptor (beta chain) was observed in a study of control samples from healthy donors and cancer patients. The V gene's germline CDR1 is GTSNPN and CDR2 SVGIG (reference sequence). This CDR3 is built from 15 residues. Deletions cut 4 bases from V and 0 bases from J, with 13 bases between. Sequencing used immunoSEQ multiplex PCR; TCRdb keeps in-frame clones, though not all of them. The data show roughly 450,000 clones, approximately 92% seen once. The clonotype originates from a man aged 40-55 years with head and neck cancer. The sample taken for sequencing was PBMCs. The V gene is TRBV30, the J gene TRBJ1-3, with D unresolved. CDR3 residues: CAWTVSVYSGNTIYF. The CDR3 DNA follows: TGTGCCTGGACTGTCTCGGTATACTCTGGAAACACCATATATTTT.